This T cell receptor (beta chain) was found in a study of CD8 T cells in Susac syndrome. Notes on the study in general: The study conceded that its TCR sequencing and HLA analysis involved relatively few individuals.

A word on this clonotype: Its specificity is not known.

RNA totalling about 0.45 to 1 ug underwent reverse transcription with random hexamers. The CDR3 of TCR beta was amplified by immunoSEQ multiplex PCR across 54 Vbeta and 13 Jbeta. Each CDR3 protein is one row after TCRdb ran MiXCR on the immunoSEQ multiplex PCR reads. The sample lists over 350,000 distinct CDR3 sequences; around 85% were seen once. The multiple sclerosis controls were treatment-naive patients, and their relapsing-remitting disease was stable or active. TEMRA cells were FACS-enriched, and CD8+ and CD4+ T cells were isolated negatively. V lost 6 bases, J lost 6 bases, and 8 bases stayed unmatched. This CDR3 spans 15 amino acids. The germline CDR1 and CDR2 sequences are MNHEY and SVGAGI.

The clonotype was recovered from a human donor with multiple sclerosis. The rearrangement uses TRBV6-5 and TRBJ2-1; TRBD2 matches at 10 bases. Sequencing was done on a sample of CD8+ T cells from PBMCs. DNA for the CDR3: TGTGCCAGCAGCCACGAGGCTAGCGGGAGCAATGAGCAGTTCTTC. It specifies CASSHEASGSNEQFF.